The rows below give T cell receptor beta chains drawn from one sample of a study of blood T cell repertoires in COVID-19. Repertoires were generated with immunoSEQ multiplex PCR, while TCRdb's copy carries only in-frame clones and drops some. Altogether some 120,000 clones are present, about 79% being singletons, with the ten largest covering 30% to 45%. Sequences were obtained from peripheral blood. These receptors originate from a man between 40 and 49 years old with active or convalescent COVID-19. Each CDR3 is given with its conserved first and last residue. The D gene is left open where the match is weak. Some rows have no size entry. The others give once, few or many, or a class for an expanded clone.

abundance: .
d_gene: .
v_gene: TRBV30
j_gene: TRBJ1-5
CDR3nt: TGTGCCTGGAGTGTCTCTAGTGGCAATCAGCCCCAGCATTTT
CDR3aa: CAWSVSSGNQPQHF

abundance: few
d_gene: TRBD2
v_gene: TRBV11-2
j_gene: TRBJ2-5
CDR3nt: TGTGCCAGCAGCTTAGCGGGACTAGCGGCTGTAAGGGAGACCCAGTACTTC
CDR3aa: CASSLAGLAAVRETQYF

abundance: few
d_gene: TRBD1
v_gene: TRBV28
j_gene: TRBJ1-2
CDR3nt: TGTGCCAGCCGGGGGACAGGGCTTAACTATGGCTACACCTTC
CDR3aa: CASRGTGLNYGYTF

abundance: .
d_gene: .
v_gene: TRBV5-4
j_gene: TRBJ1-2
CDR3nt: TGTGCCAGCAGCTTACAGGGAGAGGATGGCTACACCTTC
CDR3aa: CASSLQGEDGYTF

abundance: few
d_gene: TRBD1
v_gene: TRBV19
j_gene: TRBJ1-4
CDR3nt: TGTGCCAGTAGTATTGGACAGGGCTCTGAAAAACTGTTTTTT
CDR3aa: CASSIGQGSEKLFF

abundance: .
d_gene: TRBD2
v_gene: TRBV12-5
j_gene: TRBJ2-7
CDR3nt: TGTGCTAGTGGTCTCGGGACTAGCGGGAACTCTCCAAAGGAGCAGTACTTC
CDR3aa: CASGLGTSGNSPKEQYF

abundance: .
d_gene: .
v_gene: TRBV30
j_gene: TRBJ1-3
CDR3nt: TGTGCCTGGGGCGGCAGAGGGCAGGGGGGAAACACCATATATTTT
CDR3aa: CAWGGRGQGGNTIYF

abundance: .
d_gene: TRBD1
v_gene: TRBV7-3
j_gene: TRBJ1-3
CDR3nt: TGTGCCAGCAGCTCCCTAGCCGGGACAGGGGCCGTGTTCTCTGGAAACACCATATATTTT
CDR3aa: CASSSLAGTGAVFSGNTIYF

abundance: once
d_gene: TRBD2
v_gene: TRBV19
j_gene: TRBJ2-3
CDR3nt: TGTGCCAGTAACGGCGGGGGGGCCAGAGATACGCAGTATTTT
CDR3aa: CASNGGGARDTQYF

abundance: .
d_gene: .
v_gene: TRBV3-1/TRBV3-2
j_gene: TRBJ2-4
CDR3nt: TGTGCCAGCAGCCAATTTGCCGGGAGCCCCAAAAACATTCAGTACTTC
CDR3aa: CASSQFAGSPKNIQYF

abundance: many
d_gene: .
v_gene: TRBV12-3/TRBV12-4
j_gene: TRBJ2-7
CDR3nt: TGTGCCAGCAGTTTACGAGGAGGCGAGCAGTACTTC
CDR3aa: CASSLRGGEQYF

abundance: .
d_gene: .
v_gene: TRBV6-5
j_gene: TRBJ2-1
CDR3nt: TGTGCCAGCAGTTACGCCGGAGGCAGGGGTGAGCAGTTCTTC
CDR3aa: CASSYAGGRGEQFF

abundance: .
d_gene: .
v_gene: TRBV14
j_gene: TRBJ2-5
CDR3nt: TGTGCCAGCAGCCAAGACTATGTCTGGAGCGGCCAAGAGACCCAGTACTTC
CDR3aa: CASSQDYVWSGQETQYF

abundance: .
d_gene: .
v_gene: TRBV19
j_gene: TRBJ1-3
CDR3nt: TGTGCCAGTAGTATAGCTGAGTGGGCCGACTACAGGGCCTCTGGAAACACCATATATTTT
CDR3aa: CASSIAEWADYRASGNTIYF

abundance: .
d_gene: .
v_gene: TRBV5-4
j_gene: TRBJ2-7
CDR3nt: TGTGCCAGCAGCCAAACCCTGAGTCACGAGCAGTACTTC
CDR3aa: CASSQTLSHEQYF

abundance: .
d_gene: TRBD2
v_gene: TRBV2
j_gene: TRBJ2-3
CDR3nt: TGTGCCAGCAGTGAAATAGCGGGGGCAGATACGCAGTATTTT
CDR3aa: CASSEIAGADTQYF

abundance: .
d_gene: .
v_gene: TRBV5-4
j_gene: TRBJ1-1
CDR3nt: TGTGCCAGCAGCCCCAGGGATCCAAACACTGAAGCTTTCTTT
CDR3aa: CASSPRDPNTEAFF

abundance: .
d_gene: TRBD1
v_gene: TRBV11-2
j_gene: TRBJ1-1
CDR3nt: TGTGCCAGCAGCCAAGACAGGGGGGTAATAGCTGAAGCTTTCTTT
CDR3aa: CASSQDRGVIAEAFF

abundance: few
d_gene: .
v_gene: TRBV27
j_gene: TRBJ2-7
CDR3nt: TGTGCCAGCAGTTTGGGCCTCGAGCAGTACTTC
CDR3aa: CASSLGLEQYF

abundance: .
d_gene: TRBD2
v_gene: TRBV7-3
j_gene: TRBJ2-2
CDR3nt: TGTGCCAGCAGCTTTAGCGGGAGGGGGACCGGGGAGCTGTTTTTT
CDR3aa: CASSFSGRGTGELFF

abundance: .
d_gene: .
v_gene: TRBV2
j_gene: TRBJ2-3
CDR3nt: TGTGCCAGCAATGGGGGGGCGGTAGATACGCAGTATTTT
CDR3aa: CASNGGAVDTQYF

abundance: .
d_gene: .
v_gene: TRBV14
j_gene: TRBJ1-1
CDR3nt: TGTGCCAGCAGCCAGGGCATGAACACTGAAGCTTTCTTT
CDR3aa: CASSQGMNTEAFF

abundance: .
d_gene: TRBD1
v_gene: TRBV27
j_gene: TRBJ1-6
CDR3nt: TGTGCCAGCAGTAAAAACAGGGGCTATAATTCACCCCTCCACTTT
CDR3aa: CASSKNRGYNSPLHF

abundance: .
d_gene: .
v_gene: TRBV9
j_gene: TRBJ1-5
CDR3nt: TGTGCCAGCAGCGTAGCCGGGGGTCATCAGCCCCAGCATTTT
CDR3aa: CASSVAGGHQPQHF

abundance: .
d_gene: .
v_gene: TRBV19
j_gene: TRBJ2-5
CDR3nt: TGTGCCAGTAGTATCGTACTCCTACCGGGGACCCAGTACTTC
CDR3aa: CASSIVLLPGTQYF

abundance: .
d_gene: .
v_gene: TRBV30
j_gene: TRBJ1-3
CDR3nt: TGTGCCTGGAGAGTGGGGCCTGGAAACACCATATATTTT
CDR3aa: CAWRVGPGNTIYF

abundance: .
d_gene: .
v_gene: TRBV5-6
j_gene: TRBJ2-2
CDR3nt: TGTGCCAGCAGCTTGGGACTAGAGAACACCGGGGAGCTGTTTTTT
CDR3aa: CASSLGLENTGELFF

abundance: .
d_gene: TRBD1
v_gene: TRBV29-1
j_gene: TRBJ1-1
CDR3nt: TGCAGTACCCCCGGGACAGGGGGAACTGAAGCTTTCTTT
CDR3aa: CSTPGTGGTEAFF

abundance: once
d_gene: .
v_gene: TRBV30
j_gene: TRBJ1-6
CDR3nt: TGTGCCTGGAGCGGACAGCTTTCACCCCTCCACTTT
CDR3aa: CAWSGQLSPLHF

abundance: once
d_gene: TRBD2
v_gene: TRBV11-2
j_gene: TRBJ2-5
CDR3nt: TGTGCCAGCAGCTACGCAAGCGGCGGGAGTCTCGTAGGGGAGACCCAGTACTTC
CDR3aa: CASSYASGGSLVGETQYF

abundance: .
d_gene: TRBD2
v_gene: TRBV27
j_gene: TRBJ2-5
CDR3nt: TGTGCCAGCAGTCCACGGTTTTCCGGGACTAGCGGAAGAGAGACCCAGTACTTC
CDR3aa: CASSPRFSGTSGRETQYF

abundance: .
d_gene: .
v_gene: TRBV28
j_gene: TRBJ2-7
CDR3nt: TGTGCCAGCAGTTCCCCCGCCGGTCCCCTAAACGAGCAGTACTTC
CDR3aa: CASSSPAGPLNEQYF

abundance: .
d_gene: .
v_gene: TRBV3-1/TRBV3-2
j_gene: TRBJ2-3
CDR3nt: TGTGCCAGCAGCCACATCACACACAGAGATACGCAGTATTTT
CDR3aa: CASSHITHRDTQYF

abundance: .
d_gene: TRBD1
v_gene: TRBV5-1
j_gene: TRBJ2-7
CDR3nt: TGCGCCAGCAGCTTCGGGACAGCCTACGAGCAGTACTTC
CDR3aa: CASSFGTAYEQYF

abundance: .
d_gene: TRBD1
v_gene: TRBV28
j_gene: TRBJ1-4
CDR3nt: TGTGCCAGCAGTCGACCTTATACAGGGGGAACTAATGAAAAACTGTTTTTT
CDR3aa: CASSRPYTGGTNEKLFF

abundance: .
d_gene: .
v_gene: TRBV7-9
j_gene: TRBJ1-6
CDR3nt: TGTGCCAGCAGCCTCAGGGGTGGAGACTCCTATAATTCACCCCTCCACTTT
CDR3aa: CASSLRGGDSYNSPLHF

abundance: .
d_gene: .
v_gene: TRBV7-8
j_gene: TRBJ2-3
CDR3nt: TGTGCCAGCAGCCTGATCCTCGGGGATACGCAGTATTTT
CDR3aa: CASSLILGDTQYF

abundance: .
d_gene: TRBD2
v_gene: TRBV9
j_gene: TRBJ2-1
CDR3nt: TGTGCCAGCAGCGTGACTAGCGGGGGACGGAATGAGCAGTTCTTC
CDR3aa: CASSVTSGGRNEQFF

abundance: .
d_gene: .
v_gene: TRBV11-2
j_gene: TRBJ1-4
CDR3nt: TGTGCCAGCAGGCCGAGGGTGTCTAATGAAAAACTGTTTTTT
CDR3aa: CASRPRVSNEKLFF

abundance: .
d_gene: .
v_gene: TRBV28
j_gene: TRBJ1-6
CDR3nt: TGTGCCAGCAGCATTATGACAGACTGGAATTCACCCCTCCACTTT
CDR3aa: CASSIMTDWNSPLHF

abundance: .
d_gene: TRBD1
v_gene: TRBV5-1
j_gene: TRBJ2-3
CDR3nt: TGCGCCAGCAGCTTGCGGAGACAGGGGACAGATACGCAGTATTTT
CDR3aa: CASSLRRQGTDTQYF

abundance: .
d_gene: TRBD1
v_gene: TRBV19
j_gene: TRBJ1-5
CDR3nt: TGTGCCAGTAGGAAGACAGGGGGGAGGCTCAATCAGCCCCAGCATTTT
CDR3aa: CASRKTGGRLNQPQHF

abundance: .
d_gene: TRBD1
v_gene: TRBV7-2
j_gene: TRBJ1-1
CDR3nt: TGTGCCAGCAGACCTACCGGGACAGGGATGAACACTGAAGCTTTCTTT
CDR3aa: CASRPTGTGMNTEAFF

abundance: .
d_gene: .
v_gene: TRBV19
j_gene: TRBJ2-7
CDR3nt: TGTGCCAGTAGTATGAGGCAGACCAACTACGAGCAGTACTTC
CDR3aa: CASSMRQTNYEQYF

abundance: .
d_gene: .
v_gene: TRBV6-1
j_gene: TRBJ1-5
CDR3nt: TGTGCCAGCAGTGAGTCCGGCGGCCGCTCCAATCAGCCCCAGCATTTT
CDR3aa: CASSESGGRSNQPQHF

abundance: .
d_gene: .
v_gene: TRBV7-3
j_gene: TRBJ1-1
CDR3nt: TGTGCCAGCAGCCTCGCCGGGCAGGGTAACACTGAAGCTTTCTTT
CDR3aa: CASSLAGQGNTEAFF

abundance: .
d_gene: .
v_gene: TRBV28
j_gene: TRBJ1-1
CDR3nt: TGTGCCAGCATCGGCGAGGCAGGGGACACTGAAGCTTTCTTT
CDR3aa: CASIGEAGDTEAFF

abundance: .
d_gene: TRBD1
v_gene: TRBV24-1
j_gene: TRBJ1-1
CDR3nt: TGTGCCACCAGTGACCCCGGGACAGGGGAAGCTTTCTTT
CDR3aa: CATSDPGTGEAFF